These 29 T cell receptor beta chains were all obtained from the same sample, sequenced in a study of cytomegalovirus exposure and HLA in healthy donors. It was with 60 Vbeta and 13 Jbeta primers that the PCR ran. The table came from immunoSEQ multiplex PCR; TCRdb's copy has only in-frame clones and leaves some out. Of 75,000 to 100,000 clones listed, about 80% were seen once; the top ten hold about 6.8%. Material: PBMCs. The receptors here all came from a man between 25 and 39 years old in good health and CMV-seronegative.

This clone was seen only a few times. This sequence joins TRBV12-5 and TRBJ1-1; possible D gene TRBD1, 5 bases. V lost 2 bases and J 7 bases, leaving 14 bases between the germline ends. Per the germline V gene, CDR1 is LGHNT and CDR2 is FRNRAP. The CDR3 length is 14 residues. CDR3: CASGLFTGLDEAFF. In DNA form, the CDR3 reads TGTGCTAGTGGTTTGTTCACAGGTCTGGATGAAGCTTTCTTT.

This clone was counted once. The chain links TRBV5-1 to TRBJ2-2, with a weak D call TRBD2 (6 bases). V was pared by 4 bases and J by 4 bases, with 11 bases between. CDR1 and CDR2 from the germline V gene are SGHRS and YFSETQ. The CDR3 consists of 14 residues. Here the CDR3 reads CASSPDGSTGELFF. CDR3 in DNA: TGCGCCAGCAGCCCGGACGGGAGCACCGGGGAGCTGTTTTTT.

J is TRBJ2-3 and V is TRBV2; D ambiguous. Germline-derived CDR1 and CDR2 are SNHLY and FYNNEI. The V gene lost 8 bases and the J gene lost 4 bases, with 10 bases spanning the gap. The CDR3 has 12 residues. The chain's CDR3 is CASSLQSDTQYF. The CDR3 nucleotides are TGTGCCAGCTCGTTGCAGTCAGATACGCAGTATTTT.

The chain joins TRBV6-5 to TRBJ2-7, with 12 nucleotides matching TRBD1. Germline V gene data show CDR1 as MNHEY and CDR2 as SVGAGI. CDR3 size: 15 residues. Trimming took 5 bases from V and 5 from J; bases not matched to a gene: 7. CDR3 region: CASSPGTGGVHEQYF. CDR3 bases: TGTGCCAGCAGTCCCGGGACAGGGGGCGTTCACGAGCAGTACTTC.

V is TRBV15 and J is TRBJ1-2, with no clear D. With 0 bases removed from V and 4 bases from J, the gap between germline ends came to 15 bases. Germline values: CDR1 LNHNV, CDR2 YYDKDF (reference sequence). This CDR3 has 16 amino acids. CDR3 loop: CATSRDQISSIYGYTF. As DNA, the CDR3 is TGTGCCACCAGCAGAGATCAAATCTCGTCTATCTATGGCTACACCTTC.

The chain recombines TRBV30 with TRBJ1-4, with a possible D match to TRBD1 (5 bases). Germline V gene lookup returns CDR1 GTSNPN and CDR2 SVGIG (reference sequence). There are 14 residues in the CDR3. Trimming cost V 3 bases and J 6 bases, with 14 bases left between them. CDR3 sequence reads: CAWSPGPGDEKLFF. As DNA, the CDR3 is TGTGCCTGGAGCCCTGGACCGGGGGATGAAAAACTGTTTTTT.

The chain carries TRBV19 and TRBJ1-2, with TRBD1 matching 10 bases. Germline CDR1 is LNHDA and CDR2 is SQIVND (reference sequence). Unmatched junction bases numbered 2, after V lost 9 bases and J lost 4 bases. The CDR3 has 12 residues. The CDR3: CASRTGGYGYTF. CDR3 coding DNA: TGTGCCAGCCGGACAGGGGGCTATGGCTACACCTTC.

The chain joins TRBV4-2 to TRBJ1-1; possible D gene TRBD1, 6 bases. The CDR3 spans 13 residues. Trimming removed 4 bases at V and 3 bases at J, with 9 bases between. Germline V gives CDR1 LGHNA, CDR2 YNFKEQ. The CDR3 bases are TGTGCCAGCAGCCCGAGGACAGACACTGAAGCTTTCTTT. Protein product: CASSPRTDTEAFF.

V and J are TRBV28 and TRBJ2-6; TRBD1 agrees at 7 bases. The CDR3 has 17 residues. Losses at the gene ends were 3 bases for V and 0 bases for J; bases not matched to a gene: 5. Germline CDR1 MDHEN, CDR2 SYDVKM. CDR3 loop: CASSLDRWDSGANVLTF. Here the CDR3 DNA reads TGTGCCAGCAGTTTGGACAGGTGGGACTCTGGGGCCAACGTCCTGACTTTC.

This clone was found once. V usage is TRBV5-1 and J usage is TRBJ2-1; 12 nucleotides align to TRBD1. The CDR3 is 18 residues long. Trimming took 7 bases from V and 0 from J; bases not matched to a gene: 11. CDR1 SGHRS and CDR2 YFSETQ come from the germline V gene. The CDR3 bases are TGCGCCAGCGAACCGGGACAGGGGGCTGTTAGCTCCTACAATGAGCAGTTCTTC. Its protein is CASEPGQGAVSSYNEQFF.

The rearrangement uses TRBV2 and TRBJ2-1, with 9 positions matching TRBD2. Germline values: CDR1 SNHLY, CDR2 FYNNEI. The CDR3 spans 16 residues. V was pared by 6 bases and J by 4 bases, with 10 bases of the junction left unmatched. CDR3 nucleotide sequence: TGTGCCAGCAGCGACCCGGGACTAGCACTTTACAATGAGCAGTTCTTC. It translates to CASSDPGLALYNEQFF. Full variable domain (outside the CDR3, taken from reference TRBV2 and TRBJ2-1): EPEVTQTPSHQVTQMGQEVILRCVPISNHLYFYWYRQILGQKVEFLVSFYNNEISEKSEIFDDQFSVERPDGSNFTLKIRSTKLEDSAMYFCASSDPGLALYNEQFFGPGTRLTVL.

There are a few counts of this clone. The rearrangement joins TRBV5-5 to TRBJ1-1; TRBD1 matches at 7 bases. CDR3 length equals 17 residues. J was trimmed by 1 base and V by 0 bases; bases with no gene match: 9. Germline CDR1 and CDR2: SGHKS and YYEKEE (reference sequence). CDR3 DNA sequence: TGTGCCAGCAGCTTGGGGCTTAGGACAGGCAAGAACACTGAAGCTTTCTTT. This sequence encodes CASSLGLRTGKNTEAFF.

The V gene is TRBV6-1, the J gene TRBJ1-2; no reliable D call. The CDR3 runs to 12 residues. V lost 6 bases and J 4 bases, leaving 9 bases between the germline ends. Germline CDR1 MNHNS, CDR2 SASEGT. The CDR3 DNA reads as TGTGCCAGCAGGGAACAGTTCTATGGCTACACCTTC. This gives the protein CASREQFYGYTF.

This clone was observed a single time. Written as DNA, the CDR3 is TGTGCCAGCGGGGAGGGCCTAGCGGGGGTTAATGAGCAGTTCTTC. This codes for CASGEGLAGVNEQFF. The chain employs TRBV9 and TRBJ2-1; 10 bases align to TRBD2. Germline assignment: CDR1 SGDLS and CDR2 YYNGEE. The ends lost 7 bases at V and 7 bases at J; junction bases unmatched: 11. This CDR3 spans 15 amino acids.

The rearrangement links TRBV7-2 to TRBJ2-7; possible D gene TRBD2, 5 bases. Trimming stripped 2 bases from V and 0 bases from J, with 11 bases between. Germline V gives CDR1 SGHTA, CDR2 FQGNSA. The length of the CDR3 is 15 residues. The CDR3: CASSLSRLLSYEQYF. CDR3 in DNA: TGTGCCAGCAGCTTATCCCGACTACTCTCCTACGAGCAGTACTTC.

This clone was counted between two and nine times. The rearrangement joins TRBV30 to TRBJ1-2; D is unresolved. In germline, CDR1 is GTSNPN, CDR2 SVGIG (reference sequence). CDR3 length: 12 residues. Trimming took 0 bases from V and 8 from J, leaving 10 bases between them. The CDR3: CAWSVLSGGYTF. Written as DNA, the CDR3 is TGTGCCTGGAGTGTACTCTCGGGGGGCTACACCTTC.

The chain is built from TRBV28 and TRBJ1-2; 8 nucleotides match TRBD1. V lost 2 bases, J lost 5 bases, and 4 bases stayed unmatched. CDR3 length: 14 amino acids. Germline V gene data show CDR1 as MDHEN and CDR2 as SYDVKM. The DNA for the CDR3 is TGTGCCAGCAGTTTAGGGGACAGGAGATATGGCTACACCTTC. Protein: CASSLGDRRYGYTF.

CDR3 in DNA: TGTGCCTGCCGACATGAGGAGCAGTACTTC. It yields the protein CACRHEEQYF. This chain uses TRBV30 with TRBJ2-7; D unclear. Germline CDR1 is GTSNPN and CDR2 is SVGIG (reference sequence). Trimming took 6 bases from V and 7 from J, leaving 10 bases between them. The CDR3 loop spans 10 amino acids.

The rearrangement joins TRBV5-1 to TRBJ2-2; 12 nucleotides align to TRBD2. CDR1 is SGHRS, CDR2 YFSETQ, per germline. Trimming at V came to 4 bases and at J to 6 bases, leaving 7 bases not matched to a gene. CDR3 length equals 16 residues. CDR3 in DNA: TGCGCCAGCAGCCTCCTAGCGGGAGGGCCCTCCGGGGAGCTGTTTTTT. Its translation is CASSLLAGGPSGELFF.

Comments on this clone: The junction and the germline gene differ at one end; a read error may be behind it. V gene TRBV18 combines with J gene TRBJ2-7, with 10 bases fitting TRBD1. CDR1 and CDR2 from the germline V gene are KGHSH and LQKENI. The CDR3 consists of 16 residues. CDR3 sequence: CASSKATGQGSSEQYF. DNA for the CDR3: TGTGCCAGCTCTAAAGCTACGGGACAGGGGTCCTCCGAGCAGTACTTC.

CDR3 sequence: CSCGTRTGPLNTEAFF. The CDR3 DNA is TGCAGCTGCGGGACAAGGACAGGGCCTCTGAACACTGAAGCTTTCTTT. V usage is TRBV29-1 and J usage is TRBJ1-1; 8 nucleotides align to TRBD1. Trimming cost V 8 bases and J 0 bases; bases outside gene matches: 14. The CDR3 is 16 amino acids. The germline gives CDR1 SQVTM, CDR2 ANQGSEA.

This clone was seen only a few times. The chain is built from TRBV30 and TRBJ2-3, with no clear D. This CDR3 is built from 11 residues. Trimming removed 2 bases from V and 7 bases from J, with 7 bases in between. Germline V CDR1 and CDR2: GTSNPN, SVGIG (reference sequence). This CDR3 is CAWSIRNTQYF. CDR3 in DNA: TGTGCCTGGAGTATCAGGAATACGCAGTATTTT.

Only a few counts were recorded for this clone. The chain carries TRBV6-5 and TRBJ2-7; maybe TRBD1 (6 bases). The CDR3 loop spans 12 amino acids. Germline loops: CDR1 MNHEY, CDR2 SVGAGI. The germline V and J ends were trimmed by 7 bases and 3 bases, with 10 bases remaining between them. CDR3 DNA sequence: TGTGCCAGCAACCAGGGGAACTACGAGCAGTACTTC. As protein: CASNQGNYEQYF.

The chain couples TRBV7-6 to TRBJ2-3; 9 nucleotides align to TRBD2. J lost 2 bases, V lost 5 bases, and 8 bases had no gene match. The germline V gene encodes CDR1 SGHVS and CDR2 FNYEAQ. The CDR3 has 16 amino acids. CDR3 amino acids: CASSHLGGRATDTQYF. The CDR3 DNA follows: TGTGCCAGCAGCCATCTTGGCGGGAGGGCCACAGATACGCAGTATTTT. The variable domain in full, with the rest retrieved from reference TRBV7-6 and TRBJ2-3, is GAGVSQSPRYKVTKRGQDVALRCDPISGHVSLYWYRQALGQGPEFLTYFNYEAQQDKSGLPNDRFSAERPEGSISTLTIQRTEQRDSAMYRCASSHLGGRATDTQYFGPGTRLTVL.

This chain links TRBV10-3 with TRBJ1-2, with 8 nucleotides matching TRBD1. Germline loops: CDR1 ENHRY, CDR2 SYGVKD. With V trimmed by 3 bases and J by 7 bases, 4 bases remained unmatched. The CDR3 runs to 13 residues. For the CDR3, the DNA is TGTGCCATCAGTGACAGGGGGCTAGGTGGCTACACCTTC. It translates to CAISDRGLGGYTF.

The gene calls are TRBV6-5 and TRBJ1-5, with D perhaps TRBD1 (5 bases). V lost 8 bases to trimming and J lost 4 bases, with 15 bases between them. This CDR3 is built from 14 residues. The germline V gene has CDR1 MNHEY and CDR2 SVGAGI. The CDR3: CASAGGLGNQPQHF. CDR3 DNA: TGTGCCAGCGCGGGGGGTTTAGGGAATCAGCCCCAGCATTTT.

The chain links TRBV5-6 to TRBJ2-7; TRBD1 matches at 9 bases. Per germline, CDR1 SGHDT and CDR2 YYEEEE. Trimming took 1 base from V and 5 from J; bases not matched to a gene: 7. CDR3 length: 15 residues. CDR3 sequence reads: CASSLLDRGLHEQYF. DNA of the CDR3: TGTGCCAGCAGCTTGTTGGACAGGGGCCTCCACGAGCAGTACTTC.

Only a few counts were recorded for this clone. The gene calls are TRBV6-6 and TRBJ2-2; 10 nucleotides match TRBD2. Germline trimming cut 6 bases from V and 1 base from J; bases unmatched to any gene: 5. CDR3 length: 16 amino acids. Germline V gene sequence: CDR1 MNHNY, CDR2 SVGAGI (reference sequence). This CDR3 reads CASSSSSGRNTGELFF. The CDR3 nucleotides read TGTGCCAGCAGCTCCTCTAGCGGGAGGAACACCGGGGAGCTGTTTTTT.

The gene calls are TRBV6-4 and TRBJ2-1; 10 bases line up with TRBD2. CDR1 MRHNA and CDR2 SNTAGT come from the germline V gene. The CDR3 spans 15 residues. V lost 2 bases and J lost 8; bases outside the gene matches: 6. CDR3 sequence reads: CASSDREAGGDEQFF. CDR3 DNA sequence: TGTGCCAGCAGTGACAGGGAAGCGGGAGGGGATGAGCAGTTCTTC.